This entry is about one T cell receptor (beta chain). The antigen this receptor binds is unknown. No base quality values were provided; no much bigger clone lies one nucleotide off. V and J are trimmed by 4 bases and 2 bases, and the gene matches miss 10 bases of the junction. CDR1 and CDR2 are read off the germline V gene as SNHLY and FYNNEI. From the cysteine through the phenylalanine, the CDR3 covers 17 amino acids. The DNA shown is the 51-base CDR3, in frame from base 1. This sample was taken from a study of T cell responses to AZD1222 COVID-19 vaccine listed by TCRdb under 2021. Notes on the research overall: AZD1222 recipients with second doses at about 4 weeks or about 12 weeks were pooled, because spike-specific TCR depth and breadth did not differ between schedules. A total of approximately 240 trial participants underwent TCR sequencing, of whom about 210 received two doses of AZD1222 and 26 received two doses of the MenACWY control vaccine. Enrollment into the trials was organized by age into subgroups of 18-55, 56-69 and 70-plus years, and those subgroups contained approximately 160, 26 and 62 TCR-sequenced participants, respectively.

The time point label on this specimen signifies: baseline before first vaccination. Vaccinee samples came from UK trials COV001 and COV002, including a single-blind randomized controlled phase 2/3 trial of AZD1222 (ChAdOx1 nCoV-19) in healthy adults. For TCRbeta chain sequencing, PBMC samples from trial participants were taken at day 0 and at day 28 after the second dose. What the research found in general, with its limitations: Because no day 14 peak-response samples were available, the repertoires could be characterized only after the peak T cell response. Participants were mostly white British, with more females than males. The authors suggested clonal diversity may have been underestimated. Only a handful of AZD1222 recipients were SARS-CoV-2 seropositive at baseline, limiting conclusions about previously exposed vaccinees. The 56-69-year group was small, and its depth increase did not reach significance, likely because of low power. Epitopes outside the regions mutated in the B.1.351 and B.1.1.7 variants were reportedly recognized by nearly half of the unique spike-specific TCRs. Spike-specific TCR breadth and depth rose significantly after two AZD1222 doses compared with day 0 and with MenACWY recipients. Vaccine-associated CD4 TCRs spanned the whole spike protein, with dominant responses in regions 160-218 and 743-854.

The CDR3 regions of human TCRbeta chains were analyzed by immunosequencing. Processing in the source paper ran as follows. Repertoire TCRs were checked for matches against a reference library of SARS-CoV-2-specific TCRs that had been generated using the MIRA antigen-specificity platform. Breadth was defined as the fraction of unique TCRs that were SARS-CoV-2-associated. Depth was defined as the fraction of total T cells that were SARS-CoV-2-associated. Using the MIRA data, each spike-specific TCR was assigned both to the spike region to which the TCR was reactive and to a CD4 or CD8 class. Log10-transformed breadth and depth values were compared by one-way ANOVA with Sidak's multiple comparisons tests. What TCRdb holds here is the immuneACCESS table cut down to in-frame rearrangements. Part of the clones is not present; checked against another copy, under half of the missing clones reflect an unresolved V gene, and the others are unexplained. V and J calls and clone size come straight from that table; D and trimming were deduced from the DNA. This sample comprises about 260,000 clones, over 90% of them detected only once. The top ten constitute 0.55% of the sample.

This receptor chain uses TRBV2 and TRBJ2-3, with 9 junctional bases fitting TRBD1. The sequence was collected from an adult in good health. The sample consisted of peripheral blood, taken on day 0 of AZD1222 vaccination. The nucleotides are TGTGCCAGCAGTGCCCAGACAGGGGGATACTACACAGATACGCAGTATTTT. Its protein is CASSAQTGGYYTDTQYF.